Below are 20 T cell receptor beta chains sequenced from a single sample in a study of early T cells in non-severe SARS-CoV-2 infection. In TCRdb, the 5' RACE reads were re-called with MiXCR into one record per CDR3 protein. The sample contains some 39,000 distinct CDR3 sequences, 4% of which appear only once. Sequencing was carried out using whole blood. The receptor source for this set is an adult who was a healthcare worker with PCR-confirmed SARS-CoV-2 infection or an uninfected control (not recorded which).

This clonotype was seen at least ten times. This sequence joins TRBV14 and TRBJ2-1; weak D call: TRBD1 (6 bases). This CDR3 has 15 amino acids. V lost 4 bases to trimming and J lost 1 base, with 11 bases between them. The germline V gene encodes CDR1 SGHDN and CDR2 FVKESK. The CDR3 DNA is TGTGCCAGCAGCCTCCCCGGGACATCCTACAATGAGCAGTTCTTC. Protein: CASSLPGTSYNEQFF.

The chain is built from TRBV18 and TRBJ2-7, with a possible D match to TRBD1 (6 bases). The CDR3 extends over 14 amino acids. V was shortened by 6 bases and J by 4 bases, with 16 bases between the two germline ends. Germline-derived CDR1 and CDR2 are KGHSH and LQKENI. Written as DNA, the CDR3 is TGTGCCAGCTCCCACCCGGACAGAAGATACGAGCAGTACTTC. Protein product: CASSHPDRRYEQYF.

This clonotype was counted at least ten times. The chain employs TRBV29-1 and TRBJ1-1, with 9 bases matching TRBD1. Germline lookup yields CDR1 SQVTM and CDR2 ANQGSEA. This CDR3 comprises 14 residues. The junction had 11 bases not matched to a gene; V was cut back by 7 bases and J by 5 bases. The CDR3 sequence is CSAKTGTGRTEAFF. The CDR3 DNA reads as TGCAGCGCTAAAACCGGGACAGGGAGGACTGAAGCTTTCTTT.

This clonotype has a count of ten or more. The rearrangement links TRBV13 to TRBJ1-2; D ambiguous. Germline lookup yields CDR1 PRHDT and CDR2 FYEKMQ (reference sequence). Trimming left V 8 bases short and J 6 bases short, with 10 bases between. The CDR3 length is 11 residues. The CDR3 sequence: CASGSTNGYTF. The CDR3 DNA sequence: TGTGCCAGCGGGTCGACGAATGGCTACACCTTC.

This clonotype was observed at least ten times. The chain has TRBV7-3 and TRBJ1-1; D gene unclear. CDR1 SGHTA and CDR2 FQGTGA come from the germline V gene. The CDR3 has 13 residues. Trimming stripped 8 bases from V and 1 base from J, with 11 bases between. The CDR3 nucleotides are TGTGCCAGCTCCTTGGCCCCGAACACTGAAGCTTTCTTT. It encodes CASSLAPNTEAFF.

Ten or more counts support this clonotype. The V gene is TRBV20-1, the J gene TRBJ2-3; TRBD1 might be the D (5 bases). The CDR3 contains 14 residues. Germline CDR1 DFQATT, CDR2 SNEGSKA (reference sequence). V lost 6 bases and J lost 3, with 16 bases in between. In DNA form, the CDR3 reads TGCAGTGCCCCCAAGGCAGGGTTTACAGATACGCAGTATTTT. This sequence encodes CSAPKAGFTDTQYF.

This clonotype was counted many times. The chain combines TRBV30 with TRBJ1-4; 8 bases match TRBD1. CDR1 is GTSNPN, CDR2 SVGIG, per germline (reference sequence). With 4 bases clipped from V and 5 bases from J, the junction kept 3 bases outside the gene matches. CDR3 length: 13 residues. As DNA, the CDR3 is TGTGCCTGGAACAGGGGGGGGAATGAAAAACTGTTTTTT. Protein sequence: CAWNRGGNEKLFF.

This clonotype was recorded many times. The rearrangement links TRBV11-2 to TRBJ1-2, with D tentatively TRBD1 (6 bases). V was trimmed by 3 bases and J by 2 bases, leaving 10 bases between them. The CDR3 sequence is 14 residues long. CDR1 is SGHAT, CDR2 FQNNGV, per germline. The chain's CDR3 is CASSFQGPNYGYTF. The CDR3 nucleotides read TGTGCCAGCAGCTTTCAGGGGCCCAACTATGGCTACACCTTC. Full variable domain (remainder filled in from reference TRBV11-2 and TRBJ1-2): EAGVAQSPRYKIIEKRQSVAFWCNPISGHATLYWYQQILGQGPKLLIQFQNNGVVDDSQLPKDRFSAERLKGVDSTLKIQPAKLEDSAVYLCASSFQGPNYGYTFGSGTRLTVV.

The J gene is TRBJ2-4, the V gene TRBV25-1; a weak D match, TRBD1 (5 bases). This CDR3 spans 15 amino acids. Trimming pared 2 bases from V and 0 bases from J, leaving 8 bases between. Germline values: CDR1 MGHDK, CDR2 SYGVNS. The CDR3 loop is CASSEGQLAKNIQYF. The CDR3 region has the DNA TGTGCCAGCAGTGAAGGACAACTAGCCAAAAACATTCAGTACTTC.

Relative to its sample, this clonotype is medium-sized. The chain couples TRBV12-3 or TRBV12-4 to TRBJ1-4; possibly TRBD1 for D (6 bases). Trimming removed 7 bases from V and 4 bases from J, with 10 bases in between. The length of the CDR3 is 13 residues. CDR3 bases: TGTGCCAGCACCCAGGGGTATAATGAAAAACTGTTTTTT. Translating it yields CASTQGYNEKLFF.

The table lists this clonotype with a few counts. The chain combines TRBV20-1 with TRBJ2-4; D remains ambiguous. CDR3 size: 14 residues. V was cut by 0 bases and J by 0 bases, with 6 bases left in between. Looked up from germline, CDR1 is DFQATT and CDR2 is SNEGSKA (reference sequence). In DNA form, the CDR3 reads TGCAGTGCTAGAGACCAACTAGCCAAAAACATTCAGTACTTC. This sequence encodes CSARDQLAKNIQYF.

This chain joins TRBV29-1 and TRBJ1-1; possibly TRBD1 for D (5 bases). CDR1 and CDR2 from the germline V gene are SQVTM and ANQGSEA. The CDR3 contains 13 residues. CDR3 coding DNA: TGCAGTGCGGTAGGAGGGGAGTACACTGAAGCTTTCTTT. Amino acids: CSAVGGEYTEAFF.

The sample holds many counts of this clonotype. V gene TRBV7-2 combines with J gene TRBJ2-5; D unclear. This CDR3 has 15 amino acids. Trimming removed 5 bases at V and 1 base at J, with 14 bases between. Germline CDR1 reads SGHTA; CDR2 reads FQGNSA. CDR3 protein: CASSPRHWFQETQYF. DNA of the CDR3: TGTGCCAGCAGCCCGAGGCATTGGTTCCAAGAGACCCAGTACTTC.

In this sample, this clonotype turned up many times. The chain recombines TRBV18 with TRBJ2-5; perhaps TRBD2 as D (6 bases). The CDR3 spans 19 residues. Germline V CDR1 and CDR2: KGHSH, LQKENI. Trimming removed 3 bases from V and 3 bases from J, with 26 bases in between. The chain's CDR3 is CASSPRAVAAFPKEETQYF. Written as DNA, the CDR3 is TGTGCCAGCTCACCTAGGGCGGTAGCGGCCTTTCCCAAGGAAGAGACCCAGTACTTC.

This clonotype was picked up many times. The J gene is TRBJ2-2, the V gene TRBV19, with D unresolved. This CDR3 is 15 amino acids long. With 1 base removed from V and 0 bases from J, the gap between germline ends came to 6 bases. Germline V gene sequence: CDR1 LNHDA, CDR2 SQIVND (reference sequence). The chain's CDR3 is CASSIGVSNTGELFF. The CDR3 region has the DNA TGTGCCAGTAGTATAGGGGTCTCGAACACCGGGGAGCTGTTTTTT.

The sample holds many counts of this clonotype. CDR3 region: CASSLEGGAGNTIYF. The CDR3 coding sequence is TGTGCCAGCAGCTTAGAAGGGGGTGCTGGAAACACCATATATTTT. This chain uses TRBV7-9 with TRBJ1-3, with D possibly being TRBD1 (6 bases). The CDR3 length is 15 residues. V gave up 1 base and J gave up 2 bases, with 9 bases separating them. Per germline, CDR1 SEHNR and CDR2 FQNEAQ (reference sequence).

CDR3 in amino acids: CASRSYGTYTYEQYF. The CDR3 DNA sequence: TGTGCCAGCAGGTCGTACGGGACATACACCTACGAGCAGTACTTC. V is TRBV5-4 and J is TRBJ2-7; perhaps TRBD1 as D (6 bases). The CDR3 runs to 15 residues. V was cut by 5 bases and J by 2 bases, with 17 bases left in between. Looked up from germline, CDR1 is SGHNT and CDR2 is YYREEE (reference sequence).

This clonotype was recorded many times. The CDR3 here is CASRFQGGYTF. CDR3 DNA: TGTGCCAGCAGGTTTCAGGGGGGCTACACCTTC. This rearrangement joins TRBV2 to TRBJ1-2; a possible D gene is TRBD1 (6 bases). The germline V and J ends were trimmed by 6 bases and 8 bases, with 10 bases remaining between them. Germline assignment: CDR1 SNHLY and CDR2 FYNNEI. CDR3 length: 11 residues. The variable domain in full, completed from reference TRBV2 and TRBJ1-2, reads EPEVTQTPSHQVTQMGQEVILRCVPISNHLYFYWYRQILGQKVEFLVSFYNNEISEKSEIFDDQFSVERPDGSNFTLKIRSTKLEDSAMYFCASRFQGGYTFGSGTRLTVV.

This clonotype was found many times. The J gene is TRBJ2-2, the V gene TRBV6-1; 9 positions match TRBD1. Per the germline V gene, CDR1 is MNHNS and CDR2 is SASEGT. This CDR3 has 14 amino acids. Losses at the gene ends were 11 bases for V and 4 bases for J; bases not matched to a gene: 8. The CDR3 reads CAGKQGASTGELFF. The CDR3 bases are TGTGCCGGGAAACAGGGGGCAAGCACCGGGGAGCTGTTTTTT.

This clonotype was picked up many times. The chain links TRBV7-2 to TRBJ2-5, with 12 bases lining up with TRBD2. Germline lookup yields CDR1 SGHTA and CDR2 FQGNSA. The J segment lost 7 bases and the V segment lost 1 base, leaving 7 bases of the junction unmatched. This CDR3 is built from 16 residues. In nucleotides, the CDR3 is TGTGCCAGCAGCTTAGTGACTAGCGGGGGAGGAGGGACCCAGTACTTC. Translating gives CASSLVTSGGGGTQYF. The full variable domain, rest sourced from reference TRBV7-2 and TRBJ2-5, is GAGVSQSPSNKVTEKGKDVELRCDPISGHTALYWYRQSLGQGLEFLIYFQGNSAPDKSGLPSDRFSAERTGGSVSTLTIQRTQQEDSAVYLCASSLVTSGGGGTQYFGPGTRLLVL.